The 2 T cell receptor beta chains given below trace back to one sample, sequenced in a study of shared clonotypes between healthy human individuals. The protocol was immunoSEQ multiplex PCR, while the TCRdb copy is restricted to in-frame clones and leaves out a portion. The profile shows about 1.1 million clones, approximately 80% of them singletons. Sequenced: memory CD4+ T cells from PBMCs. Subset in this sample: CD45RA-negative fraction. The receptors come from a man between 18 and 35 years old in good health. Some clones in this sample may be carry-over from other donors' samples.

The V gene is TRBV27, the J gene TRBJ1-1, with 8 nucleotides matching TRBD1. This CDR3 is 14 amino acids long. The germline V gene has CDR1 MNHEY and CDR2 SMNVEV (reference sequence). Trimming removed 5 bases from V and 6 bases from J; junction bases left unmatched: 8. CDR3 region: CASSRGQGLPEAFF. The CDR3 nucleotides read TGTGCCAGCAGTCGCGGACAGGGACTCCCTGAAGCTTTCTTT.

A note on this clone: The sample holds other DNA sequences that translate to the same CDR3. The chain employs TRBV9 and TRBJ2-6; TRBD1 is a possible D gene (6 bases). The CDR3 length is 15 residues. Between the trimmed V and J ends, which lost 5 bases and 4 bases, there was a span of 13 bases. CDR1 SGDLS and CDR2 YYNGEE come from the germline V gene. As DNA, the CDR3 is TGTGCCAGCAGTACCACAGGGTCAGGGGCCAACGTCCTGACTTTC. The encoded protein is CASSTTGSGANVLTF. Supplemented by reference TRBV9 and TRBJ2-6, the full variable domain reads DSGVTQTPKHLITATGQRVTLRCSPRSGDLSVYWYQQSLDQGLQFLIQYYNGEERAKGNILERFSAQQFPDLHSELNLSSLELGDSALYFCASSTTGSGANVLTFGAGSRLTVL.